These T cell receptor beta chains were read from a single sample in a study of blood T cell repertoires in COVID-19. Using immunoSEQ multiplex PCR, the repertoire was profiled, and TCRdb retains in-frame clones only, with some absent. The table shows just over 350,000 clones, with approximately 86% occurring only once. Sequenced material: peripheral blood. These receptors were collected from an older woman with COVID-19, enrolled during active disease. Each CDR3 is given with its conserved first and last residue. A D gene is named only where the DNA matches it firmly. Clone sizes are given selectively: once, few, many, or a class where the clone is expanded.

>TRBJ2-1|TRBV20-1|.|.
TGCAGTGCTAGCTGGCAGAATCAGGGGTTCTTC
CSASWQNQGFF
>TRBJ2-7|TRBV19|.|once
TGTGCCAGTAGCGTCGGGACATATCACGAGCAGTACTTC
CASSVGTYHEQYF
>TRBJ2-1|TRBV4-2|.|.
TGTGCCAGCAGCCAAGGGGACACAGCAAATGAGCAGTTCTTC
CASSQGDTANEQFF
>TRBJ1-2|TRBV9|TRBD1|.
TGTGCCAGCAGCGACCTGACAGGGCTTAGGCGTGGCTACACCTTC
CASSDLTGLRRGYTF
>TRBJ1-2|TRBV29-1|.|.
TGCAGCGTTAGGACAATAGGCTACACCTTC
CSVRTIGYTF
>TRBJ1-3|TRBV4-3|.|.
TGCGCCAGCAGCCAAGATCTCTTTTCTGGAAACACCATATATTTT
CASSQDLFSGNTIYF
>TRBJ2-4|TRBV29-1|.|.
TGCAGCGTTCTTGAGCAGGTAGCCAAAAACATTCAGTACTTC
CSVLEQVAKNIQYF
>TRBJ1-2|TRBV9|.|.
TGTGCCAGCAGCTCCCCCCCCGGGGTTTCCAGAGCCATCTTCTATGGCTACACCTTC
CASSSPPGVSRAIFYGYTF
>TRBJ2-7|TRBV14|.|.
TGTGCCAGCAGCCAGGCTAGCCAACACGAGCAGTACTTC
CASSQASQHEQYF
>TRBJ1-4|TRBV7-9|TRBD1|.
TGTGCCAGCAGCATACAGGGGGCAGAAAAACTGTTTTTT
CASSIQGAEKLFF
>TRBJ1-4|TRBV5-4|.|.
TGTGCCAGCAGCCCGGAGAAGGATGAAAAACTGTTTTTT
CASSPEKDEKLFF
>TRBJ1-3|TRBV2|.|.
TGTGCCAGCAGTGAGGCTTTCTCTGGAAACACCATATATTTT
CASSEAFSGNTIYF
>TRBJ2-3|TRBV11-2|.|.
TGTGCCAGCAGCTTAGTCTACAGATTATCCGCAGATACGCAGTATTTT
CASSLVYRLSADTQYF
>TRBJ1-3|TRBV12-5|.|once
TGTGCTAGTGGTTTGCCCCGAGTGGGGGCGGCTGGAAACACCATATATTTT
CASGLPRVGAAGNTIYF
>TRBJ2-1|TRBV30|TRBD2|.
TGTGCCTGGAGGACCCGGGGGGGCTACAATGAGCAGTTCTTC
CAWRTRGGYNEQFF
>TRBJ1-2|TRBV20-1|.|.
TGCAGTGCTCCAGATAACTATGGCTACACCTTC
CSAPDNYGYTF
>TRBJ2-2|TRBV9|TRBD1|.
TGTGCCAGCAGCACCTACAGGGGACATAGCACCGGGGAGCTGTTTTTT
CASSTYRGHSTGELFF
>TRBJ2-1|TRBV5-8|.|.
TGTGCCAGCATCCGTACGGCCCTTATTCGGGGCAATGAGCAGTTCTTC
CASIRTALIRGNEQFF
>TRBJ1-2|TRBV7-8|TRBD1|.
TGTGCCAGCAGCGCCGGGACAGGCGCCTATGGCTACACCTTC
CASSAGTGAYGYTF
>TRBJ1-4|TRBV4-1|TRBD1|.
TGCGCCAGCAGCCAACCAGGGGGCGATGAAAAACTGTTTTTT
CASSQPGGDEKLFF
>TRBJ1-3|TRBV4-3|TRBD1|.
TGCGCCAGCAGCCTGCAAACAGGGGCCTCTGGAAACACCATATATTTT
CASSLQTGASGNTIYF
>TRBJ2-5|TRBV5-1|.|.
TGCGCCAGCAGCTGGACGGGGGTCCGGTCCCAAGAGACCCAGTACTTC
CASSWTGVRSQETQYF
>TRBJ2-7|TRBV9|.|.
TGTGCCAGCAGTCGAACAGGGGGGGTGAGCGAGCAGTACTTC
CASSRTGGVSEQYF
>TRBJ2-3|TRBV4-2|TRBD1|.
TGTGCCAGCAGCCAAGAACGAGGGGGCGAAGATACGCAGTATTTT
CASSQERGGEDTQYF
>TRBJ2-3|TRBV2|.|.
TGTGCCAGCAGTGAAGCGCTAGGGGGGGCATACCCACTCCTAACAGATACGCAGTATTTT
CASSEALGGAYPLLTDTQYF
>TRBJ2-5|TRBV2|TRBD1|.
TGTGCCAGCAGTCGCGAGGGGGCAAAGACCCAGTACTTC
CASSREGAKTQYF
>TRBJ2-2|TRBV30|.|.
TGTGCCAAAAATTCAGGGTTCCCGGGCACCGGGGAGCTGTTTTTT
CAKNSGFPGTGELFF
>TRBJ1-5|TRBV5-6|.|.
TGTGCCAGCAGTTTGGGACAAGTCAGGCCCCAGCATTTT
CASSLGQVRPQHF
>TRBJ2-2|TRBV27|.|.
TGTGCCAGCAGTGGAGGCTCCGGCTACACCGGGGAGCTGTTTTTT
CASSGGSGYTGELFF